This T cell receptor (beta chain) was found in a study of CD4+ T cells in melanoma. Overall study results and limits: A reported correlation linked neoantigen-specific CD4+ T cells to CD8+, macrophage and B cell function. In melanoma, neoantigen-specific CD4+ T cells reportedly differed in differentiation state.

V lost 3 bases and J lost 7; bases outside the gene matches: 6. The CDR3 totals 15 residues. CDR1 and CDR2 (germline): KGHSH, LQKENI. Profiled with immunoSEQ multiplex PCR; TCRdb holds only in-frame clones, not every one. The data show roughly 150,000 clones, around 90% seen once. Remarks on this clone: Its antigen is unknown.

The clonotype originates from a human donor with melanoma. The chain uses TRBV18 and TRBJ1-6, with 7 bases matching TRBD1. This CDR3 is CASSPGTGANSPLHF. Here the CDR3 DNA reads TGTGCCAGCTCACCGGGAACAGGGGCCAATTCACCCCTCCACTTT. The whole variable domain, remainder taken from reference TRBV18 and TRBJ1-6, is NAGVMQNPRHLVRRRGQEARLRCSPMKGHSHVYWYRQLPEEGLKFMVYLQKENIIDESGMPKERFSAEFPKEGPSILRIQQVVRGDSAAYFCASSPGTGANSPLHFGNGTRLTVT.